This T cell receptor (beta chain) was observed in a study of early T cells in non-severe SARS-CoV-2 infection. Looking at the study overall: Sequencing was performed on bulk RNA from unsorted whole blood, leaving chains unpaired.

This clonotype has ten or more counts. Its cognate antigen is unknown. Each cDNA molecule carried a unique molecular identifier. TCRdb itself ran the 5' RACE reads through MiXCR, one entry per CDR3 protein. The table lists 90,000 to 120,000 distinct CDR3 sequences, around 10% of them singletons, with about 7.6% in the top ten. Study-wide results and limits: CD4 and private specificities were missed by VDJdb matching, which favored anti-spike CD8 responses.

Germline V lookup: CDR1 MNHNY, CDR2 SVGAGI (reference sequence). The CDR3 has 16 residues. The germline V and J ends were trimmed by 3 bases and 6 bases, with 20 bases remaining between them. The specimen sequenced was whole blood. This clonotype was obtained from an adult who was a healthcare worker with PCR-confirmed SARS-CoV-2 infection or an uninfected control (not recorded which). V and J are TRBV6-6 and TRBJ1-2, with D hard to call. CDR3 region: CASSYYPRVPRDGYTF. The CDR3 DNA is TGTGCCAGCAGTTATTACCCTAGGGTCCCCCGGGATGGCTACACCTTC.